Shown below are 3 T cell receptor beta chains from a single sample sequenced in a study of T cell changes during pregnancy in multiple sclerosis. The method was immunoSEQ multiplex PCR; TCRdb's version includes in-frame clones alone and lacks a portion of them. This table holds approximately 30,000 clones, approximately 88% found once. The material was CD8+ T cells from peripheral blood mononuclear cells, obtained before pregnancy. The source is a female donor with multiple sclerosis, enrolled in a pregnancy study.

This chain links TRBV19 with TRBJ1-2; 9 bases line up with TRBD1. V shed 6 bases, J shed 4 bases, and the junction held 12 bases outside the gene matches. The CDR3 runs to 16 residues. Germline CDR1 and CDR2: LNHDA and SQIVND (reference sequence). The CDR3 here is CASSRPGTGFGYGYTF. The CDR3 nucleotides are TGTGCCAGTAGCCGTCCCGGGACAGGGTTCGGCTATGGCTACACCTTC.

The chain employs TRBV10-3 and TRBJ2-7, with D perhaps matching TRBD1 (6 bases). The V gene lost 5 bases and the J gene lost 1 base, with 15 bases spanning the gap. The CDR3 extends over 15 amino acids. CDR1 is ENHRY and CDR2 is SYGVKD in the germline V gene. The CDR3 DNA follows: TGTGCCATCAGTTCCGGAGGACAGAAATCCTACGAGCAGTACTTC. Its translation: CAISSGGQKSYEQYF.

This rearrangement joins TRBV7-2 to TRBJ1-2, with 9 bases aligning to TRBD1. The CDR3 runs to 15 residues. Germline V gene lookup returns CDR1 SGHTA and CDR2 FQGNSA. With V trimmed by 1 base and J by 0 bases, 0 bases remained unmatched. For the CDR3, the DNA is TGTGCCAGCAGCTTAGGGACAGGGGCTAACTATGGCTACACCTTC. It yields the protein CASSLGTGANYGYTF.